This entry lists 15 T cell receptor beta chains sequenced from one sample in a study of blood T cell repertoires in COVID-19. The table came from immunoSEQ multiplex PCR; TCRdb's copy has only in-frame clones and leaves some out. The table includes roughly 140,000 clones, roughly 85% detected once. Sequencing input: peripheral blood. The origin of the receptors is a man aged 70-80 years with acute or convalescent COVID-19.

The rearrangement links TRBV5-6 to TRBJ2-1; 9 bases align to TRBD1. The CDR3 is made up of 15 amino acids. From germline, CDR1 is SGHDT and CDR2 YYEEEE. The V segment lost 5 bases and the J segment 6 bases; nucleotides outside the gene matches: 9. In DNA, the CDR3 is TGTGCCAGCAGTCGCGCAGGGACAGGGTTCAATGAGCAGTTCTTC. Translation: CASSRAGTGFNEQFF.

The chain joins TRBV2 to TRBJ2-2, with TRBD2 identical over 9 bases. The CDR3 is 15 amino acids. The V and J ends lost 7 bases and 0 bases, in that order; junction bases with no gene match: 3. Germline CDR1 is SNHLY and CDR2 is FYNNEI. CDR3 sequence reads: CASIAGATNTGELFF. The CDR3 DNA reads as TGTGCCAGCATAGCGGGAGCGACGAACACCGGGGAGCTGTTTTTT.

Only one count was recorded for this clone. The genes are TRBV4-2 and TRBJ1-1; TRBD1 might be the D (5 bases). Per germline, CDR1 LGHNA and CDR2 YNFKEQ. V lost 0 bases to trimming and J lost 1 base, with 9 bases between them. This CDR3 is built from 15 residues. This chain's CDR3 is CASSQDSGGNTEAFF. The DNA of the CDR3 is TGTGCCAGCAGCCAAGATAGCGGGGGGAACACTGAAGCTTTCTTT.

The chain recombines TRBV19 with TRBJ1-5, with D uncertain. V lost 3 bases, J lost 3 bases, and 9 bases lay in between. This CDR3 region has 14 residues. The germline V gene encodes CDR1 LNHDA and CDR2 SQIVND (reference sequence). CDR3 sequence: CASSMHGSNQPQHF. Written as DNA, the CDR3 is TGTGCCAGTAGTATGCACGGTTCCAATCAGCCCCAGCATTTT.

The chain links TRBV7-9 to TRBJ2-1; possibly TRBD2 for D (5 bases). The germline V and J ends were trimmed by 3 bases and 5 bases, with 8 bases remaining between them. Germline CDR1 reads SEHNR; CDR2 reads FQNEAQ (reference sequence). The length of the CDR3 is 13 residues. Here the CDR3 reads CASSFGLDNEQFF. Here the CDR3 DNA reads TGTGCCAGCAGCTTCGGACTGGACAATGAGCAGTTCTTC. Combining the CDR3 with reference TRBV7-9 and TRBJ2-1 gives the whole variable domain DTGVSQNPRHKITKRGQNVTFRCDPISEHNRLYWYRQTLGQGPEFLTYFQNEAQLEKSRLLSDRFSAERPKGSFSTLEIQRTEQGDSAMYLCASSFGLDNEQFFGPGTRLTVL.

The V call is TRBV24-1, the J call TRBJ2-5, with TRBD1 identical over 8 bases. Unmatched junction bases numbered 1, after V lost 0 bases and J lost 2 bases. This CDR3 has 15 residues. CDR1 KGHDR and CDR2 SFDVKD come from the germline V gene. In DNA form, the CDR3 reads TGTGCCACCAGTGATTTGGGACAGGGTCAAGAGACCCAGTACTTC. Amino acid sequence: CATSDLGQGQETQYF.

The chain joins TRBV7-8 to TRBJ1-6; TRBD1 might be the D (6 bases). V lost 1 base, J lost 2 bases, and 9 bases lay in between. Germline values: CDR1 SGHVS, CDR2 FQNEAQ. The length of the CDR3 is 16 residues. The DNA of the CDR3 is TGTGCCAGCAGCTTAGGGGGGCAGGCCTATAATTCACCCCTCCACTTT. This codes for CASSLGGQAYNSPLHF. The whole variable domain, filled in from reference TRBV7-8 and TRBJ1-6, reads GAGVSQSPRYKVAKRGQDVALRCDPISGHVSLFWYQQALGQGPEFLTYFQNEAQLDKSGLPSDRFFAERPEGSVSTLKIQRTQQEDSAVYLCASSLGGQAYNSPLHFGNGTRLTVT.

V gene TRBV5-8 combines with J gene TRBJ2-3; 15 bases line up with TRBD2. CDR1 and CDR2 (germline): SGHTS, YDEGEE. The V gene end was trimmed by 3 bases and the J gene end by 5 bases; junction bases not matched to a gene: 1. The CDR3 extends over 15 amino acids. The CDR3 reads CASSWGLAGGDTQYF. In DNA, the CDR3 is TGTGCCAGCAGCTGGGGACTAGCGGGAGGAGATACGCAGTATTTT.

V usage is TRBV19 and J usage is TRBJ2-2, with TRBD1 matching 11 bases. Germline loops: CDR1 LNHDA, CDR2 SQIVND (reference sequence). The V gene end was trimmed by 5 bases and the J gene end by 6 bases; junction bases not matched to a gene: 8. The CDR3 is made up of 16 amino acids. CDR3 sequence (DNA): TGTGCCAGTAGTGTACGGACAGGGGGCCGACCCGGGGAGCTGTTTTTT. Translation: CASSVRTGGRPGELFF.

This clone appeared once. This chain connects TRBV20-1 to TRBJ2-2; TRBD1 matches at 9 bases. The V segment lost 6 bases and the J segment 4 bases; nucleotides outside the gene matches: 9. The CDR3 has 15 amino acids. From germline, CDR1 is DFQATT and CDR2 SNEGSKA (reference sequence). The CDR3 loop is CSASPGTGTTGELFF. CDR3 DNA sequence: TGCAGTGCGAGTCCCGGGACAGGGACCACCGGGGAGCTGTTTTTT.

The chain carries TRBV19 and TRBJ1-5; 10 nucleotides match TRBD1. The germline V gene encodes CDR1 LNHDA and CDR2 SQIVND (reference sequence). V gave up 3 bases and J gave up 4 bases; unmatched junction bases: 6. The CDR3 covers 16 residues. The CDR3 loop is CASSIVPGQGNQPQHF. DNA of the CDR3: TGTGCCAGTAGTATTGTCCCGGGACAGGGGAATCAGCCCCAGCATTTT.

This clone appeared a single time. The rearrangement links TRBV3-1 (or the pseudogene TRBV3-2) to TRBJ1-3; a possible D gene is TRBD1 (5 bases). The germline gives CDR1 LGHDT, CDR2 YNNKEL (reference sequence). V was shortened by 4 bases and J by 4 bases, with 11 bases between the two germline ends. This CDR3 region has 14 residues. The CDR3 loop reads CASSPWGDGNTIYF. The CDR3 DNA is TGTGCCAGCAGCCCCTGGGGCGACGGAAACACCATATATTTT.

The genes are TRBV7-2 and TRBJ1-1; TRBD1 might be the D (6 bases). Between the trimmed V and J ends, which lost 2 bases and 6 bases, there was a span of 13 bases. Germline-derived CDR1 and CDR2 are SGHTA and FQGNSA. The CDR3 is 14 residues long. In DNA, the CDR3 is TGTGCCAGCAGCTTAACCGGGACAAACCCTGAAGCTTTCTTT. This gives the protein CASSLTGTNPEAFF.

The rearrangement links TRBV2 to TRBJ2-5, with 12 bases fitting TRBD1. Germline CDR1 reads SNHLY; CDR2 reads FYNNEI. This CDR3 is built from 14 residues. V lost 5 bases and J lost 4; bases outside the gene matches: 2. The CDR3 bases are TGTGCCAGCAGTCGGGACAGGGGGCGAGAGACCCAGTACTTC. It encodes CASSRDRGRETQYF. The full variable domain, completed using reference TRBV2 and TRBJ2-5, is EPEVTQTPSHQVTQMGQEVILRCVPISNHLYFYWYRQILGQKVEFLVSFYNNEISEKSEIFDDQFSVERPDGSNFTLKIRSTKLEDSAMYFCASSRDRGRETQYFGPGTRLLVL.

The rearrangement uses TRBV6-2 or TRBV6-3 and TRBJ1-4; no definite D call. Germline CDR1 is MNHEY and CDR2 is SVGEGT. The CDR3 is 12 residues long. Trimming took 3 bases from V and 8 from J, leaving 7 bases between them. The CDR3: CASSYGGEKLFF. The DNA for the CDR3 is TGTGCCAGCAGTTATGGAGGGGAAAAACTGTTTTTT.